This T cell receptor (beta chain) was retrieved from a study of cytomegalovirus exposure and HLA in healthy donors. Study in general: One earlier analysis, a look at 150 million to 200 million T cells, found more than 100 million unique TCR beta sequences. Notes on the study in general: The study assumed roughly uniform donor sequencing depth for presence/absence analyses. Immune exposure data for these donors was limited to CMV serostatus. TCR beta chain V- and J-gene trimming was linked, in a later analysis, to a missense variant in DCLRE1C.

Worth noting for this clone: Its antigen is not known.

The primer mix had 60 Vbeta and 13 Jbeta primers. Measured with immunoSEQ multiplex PCR; TCRdb has only the in-frame clones, and not every one. The sample includes 150,000 to 200,000 clones, roughly 83% seen only once; the top ten take about 0.25%. The sample taken for sequencing was PBMCs. The clonotype originates from a boy under 18 in good health and CMV-seronegative.

CDR3 residues: CASSFWSPVYNEQFF. The CDR3 nucleotides are TGTGCCAGCAGTTTCTGGAGTCCCGTCTACAATGAGCAGTTCTTC. The rearrangement uses TRBV27 and TRBJ2-1, with D unresolved. The germline CDR1 and CDR2 sequences are MNHEY and SMNVEV (reference sequence). With 3 bases removed from V and 3 bases from J, the gap between germline ends came to 12 bases. The CDR3 extends over 15 amino acids.